Listed below are T cell receptor beta chains from one sample, sequenced in a study of CD8+ T cells in alopecia areata. TCRdb's table, derived via immunoSEQ multiplex PCR, lists solely in-frame clones and lacks some. The sample yields around 100,000 clones, 41% seen once. The specimen was CD4+ T cells sorted from blood. These receptors all come from a human donor with alopecia areata. CDR3s include the opening cysteine and the closing phenylalanine or tryptophan. A D gene is named only where the DNA matches it firmly. Only some rows state a clone size, as once, few, many or a class for expanded clones.

D gene	clone size	V gene	J gene	CDR3 DNA	CDR3 protein
.	.	TRBV7-2	TRBJ1-5	TGTGCCAGCAGCTTCCCAAATCAGCCCCAGCATTTT	CASSFPNQPQHF
.	.	TRBV7-2	TRBJ2-3	TGTGCCAGCAGCTACACAGATACGCAGTATTTT	CASSYTDTQYF
.	.	TRBV30	TRBJ2-7	TGTGCCTGGATGTACAGCTCCTACGAGCAGTACTTC	CAWMYSSYEQYF
TRBD1	few	TRBV7-2	TRBJ1-3	TGTGCCAGCAGCTTAGTAGGCAGGGGGACTGGAAACACCATATATTTT	CASSLVGRGTGNTIYF
TRBD1	.	TRBV5-1	TRBJ2-5	TGCGCCAGCAGCAGACAGGGAGAGACCCAGTACTTC	CASSRQGETQYF
.	once	TRBV29-1	TRBJ2-2	TGCAGTGTTTGGAGGGATAGGAACGGGGAGCTGTTTTTT	CSVWRDRNGELFF
.	once	TRBV5-1	TRBJ1-1	TGCGCCAGCAGCTTTACCAGGGGTACTGAAGCTTTCTTT	CASSFTRGTEAFF
.	once	TRBV6-5	TRBJ2-5	TGTGCCAGCAGTTACTCTTTAGACAGTTCCCAAGAGACCCAGTACTTC	CASSYSLDSSQETQYF
.	few	TRBV6-1	TRBJ1-5	TGTGCCAGCAGCGAAGGTAGCATTAGCAATCAGCCCCAGCATTTT	CASSEGSISNQPQHF
.	few	TRBV28	TRBJ2-1	TGTGCCAGCAGTTTCTACAATGAGCAGTTCTTC	CASSFYNEQFF
TRBD1	.	TRBV30	TRBJ2-5	TGTGCCTGGGACAGGGGGCTGGAGGAGACCCAGGCCTACTTC	CAWDRGLEETQAYF
.	.	TRBV4-3	TRBJ1-6	TGCGCCAGCAGCCAAGGGCGGTCTACCTATTCACCCCTCCACTTT	CASSQGRSTYSPLHF
.	.	TRBV2	TRBJ2-6	TGTGCCAGCAGTGCTTGGGCCTCGGGGGCCAACGTCCTGACTTTC	CASSAWASGANVLTF
.	.	TRBV29-1	TRBJ2-5	TGCAGCGCTGAACTGAACTTGGGAGAGACCCAGTACTTC	CSAELNLGETQYF
.	.	TRBV19	TRBJ2-1	TGTGCCAGTAGTCCCCTCTTGGGGAACAATGAGCAGTTCTTC	CASSPLLGNNEQFF
.	.	TRBV6-5	TRBJ1-1	TGTGCCAGCAGTTACTCAAGAGGCAGTGGCAACACTGAAGCTTTCTTT	CASSYSRGSGNTEAFF
.	.	TRBV7-9	TRBJ2-7	TGTGCCAGCAGCTTCCGTTACGAGCAGTACTTC	CASSFRYEQYF
TRBD1	.	TRBV5-4	TRBJ2-2	TGTGCCAGCAGCTTTTACAGGGGGTCGAACACCGGGGAGCTGTTTTTT	CASSFYRGSNTGELFF
TRBD1	.	TRBV19	TRBJ1-5	TGTGCCAGTAGTACGACAGGGACCCAGCATTTT	CASSTTGTQHF
.	.	TRBV27	TRBJ2-3	TGTGCCAGCAGCCGGCCCGCAAGCACAGATACGCAGTATTTT	CASSRPASTDTQYF
.	.	TRBV9	TRBJ2-1	TGTGCCAGCAGCGTAGTGAGCCAATCCAATGAGCAGTTCTTC	CASSVVSQSNEQFF
.	.	TRBV29-1	TRBJ2-7	TGCAGCGTCACCACTAGCCTGAACTACGAGCAGTACTTC	CSVTTSLNYEQYF
TRBD1	.	TRBV7-2	TRBJ2-5	TGTGCCAGCAGCTTACAGACAGGGGAGTTCCAAGAGACCCAGTACTTC	CASSLQTGEFQETQYF
TRBD2	.	TRBV6-6	TRBJ2-7	TGTGCCAGCAGGCTAGCGGGAGGGCACATGTACGAGCAGTACTTC	CASRLAGGHMYEQYF
.	.	TRBV9	TRBJ2-3	TGTGCCAGCAGCGGGAACTTCCCTGGCACAGATACGCAGTATTTT	CASSGNFPGTDTQYF
.	few	TRBV7-3	TRBJ2-1	TGTGCCAGCAGCCCCTCCGGACAGCCCCTGGAGCAGTTCTTC	CASSPSGQPLEQFF
.	.	TRBV20-1	TRBJ2-5	TGCAGTGCTAGAAACCAAGAGACCCAGTACTTC	CSARNQETQYF
TRBD1	.	TRBV7-9	TRBJ1-1	TGTGCCAGCAGCTCAAAAGGACAGGTTTTGGGGACTGAAGCTTTCTTT	CASSSKGQVLGTEAFF
.	few	TRBV4-3	TRBJ2-7	TGCGCCAGCAGCCGAGGTAGGAGCTCCTACGAGCAGTACTTC	CASSRGRSSYEQYF
TRBD1	.	TRBV15	TRBJ1-1	TGTGCCACCAGCAGACCCGACAGGGGTACTGAAGCTTTCTTT	CATSRPDRGTEAFF
.	.	TRBV7-9	TRBJ1-2	TGTGCCAGCAGCTTAGTTTCTTATGGCTACACCTTC	CASSLVSYGYTF
TRBD2	.	TRBV30	TRBJ2-1	TGTGCCTGGAGTACGGGAGGCGAGCAGTTCTTC	CAWSTGGEQFF
.	.	TRBV11-3	TRBJ2-7	TGTGCCAGCAGCTTACGGACAAGGCCCTACGAGCAGTACTTC	CASSLRTRPYEQYF
.	few	TRBV7-2	TRBJ2-5	TGTGCCAGCAGCCATCTGTTGGCCCAGTACTTC	CASSHLLAQYF
.	.	TRBV27	TRBJ1-6	TGTGCCAGCAGTTACCTTGCCCATGACTCACCCCTCCACTTT	CASSYLAHDSPLHF
.	.	TRBV10-3	TRBJ2-1	TGTGCCATCAGTGAGTCCCGGGGCTCCTACAATGAGCAGTTCTTC	CAISESRGSYNEQFF